A single sample is the source of the 28 T cell receptor beta chains below, sequenced in a study of T cell therapy after organ transplantation. Time point in this sample: 20-29 weeks after completion of therapy. The antigens these receptors bind are not known. Profiled with immunoSEQ multiplex PCR; TCRdb holds only in-frame clones, not every one. Of about 15,000 clones listed, roughly 85% are singletons. The material sequenced was CD8+ T cells from blood, taken after autologous CMV-specific T cell therapy. The receptors derive from a human patient who had received a solid organ transplant and had CMV disease. Some of these T cells may belong to the graft donor.

The chain links TRBV10-3 to TRBJ2-1, with D perhaps TRBD1 (5 bases). Germline CDR1 and CDR2: ENHRY and SYGVKD. The CDR3 has 14 amino acids. Trimming removed 10 bases from V and 0 bases from J, with 13 bases in between. CDR3 coding DNA: TGTGCCAGCAGGGTAGAGGTCTCCTACAATGAGCAGTTCTTC. This sequence encodes CASRVEVSYNEQFF.

The genes are TRBV12-5 and TRBJ1-5; TRBD1 matches at 10 bases. Per the germline V gene, CDR1 is LGHNT and CDR2 is FRNRAP. The J segment lost 6 bases and the V segment lost 7 bases, leaving 6 bases of the junction unmatched. This CDR3 has 14 residues. CDR3: CASATTGGRQPQHF. CDR3 nucleotides: TGTGCTAGTGCCACGACAGGGGGCCGTCAGCCCCAGCATTTT.

By sample fraction, this clone is medium-sized. This chain links TRBV7-9 with TRBJ1-1; D is ambiguous. Trimming pared 8 bases from V and 3 bases from J, leaving 7 bases between. Looked up from germline, CDR1 is SEHNR and CDR2 is FQNEAQ (reference sequence). The CDR3 length is 11 residues. For the CDR3, the DNA is TGTGCCAGCGGATCGCACACTGAAGCTTTCTTT. It yields the protein CASGSHTEAFF.

This chain's CDR3 is CASSDERTDSDEQYF. CDR3 nucleotide sequence: TGTGCCAGCAGTGACGAGCGTACCGATAGCGACGAGCAGTACTTC. The chain uses TRBV6-1 and TRBJ2-7; D is possibly TRBD2 (5 bases). V dropped 3 bases and J dropped 5 bases, with 17 bases sitting between them. Germline CDR1 reads MNHNS; CDR2 reads SASEGT. CDR3 length: 15 residues.

The chain links TRBV27 to TRBJ2-5, with D maybe TRBD1 (5 bases). The germline CDR1 and CDR2 sequences are MNHEY and SMNVEV (reference sequence). Trimming cost V 4 bases and J 1 base, with 13 bases left between them. There are 15 residues in the CDR3. For the CDR3, the DNA is TGTGCCAGCAGTTGGGGCACCTCGTTCCAAGAGACCCAGTACTTC. Amino acids: CASSWGTSFQETQYF.

This chain joins TRBV30 and TRBJ1-2; 8 nucleotides align to TRBD1. Germline V CDR1 and CDR2: GTSNPN, SVGIG (reference sequence). V dropped 1 base and J dropped 4; count of bases not matched to a gene: 5. CDR3 size: 14 residues. The CDR3: CAWSGTGLGYGYTF. DNA of the CDR3: TGTGCCTGGAGTGGGACAGGGCTAGGCTATGGCTACACCTTC.

The CDR3 coding sequence is TGTGCCAGCAGTTTGGGACACAATGAGCAGTTCTTC. The encoded protein is CASSLGHNEQFF. The chain joins TRBV27 to TRBJ2-1; TRBD1 or TRBD2 may be the D gene (5 bases each). Trimming stripped 3 bases from V and 5 bases from J, with 5 bases between. CDR3 length: 12 amino acids. The germline CDR1 and CDR2 sequences are MNHEY and SMNVEV (reference sequence).

The chain employs TRBV5-4 and TRBJ2-7; the match to TRBD1 covers 11 bases. The CDR3 is 15 residues long. Germline loops: CDR1 SGHNT, CDR2 YYREEE (reference sequence). V trimming: 0 bases; J trimming: 7 bases; junction bases outside the gene matches: 6. CDR3 residues: CASSLGGQGVFEQYF. The CDR3 bases are TGTGCCAGCAGCTTGGGGGGACAGGGGGTTTTTGAGCAGTACTTC.

The V call is TRBV11-2, the J call TRBJ2-7, with D uncertain. This CDR3 contains 15 residues. Trimming cost V 8 bases and J 3 bases, with 20 bases left between them. CDR1 and CDR2 (germline): SGHAT, FQNNGV. CDR3 coding DNA: TGTGCCAGCGACGTGAGGCAGGTGATACGCTACGAGCAGTACTTC. Amino acid sequence: CASDVRQVIRYEQYF.

The chain uses TRBV11-1 and TRBJ2-1; possibly TRBD1 or TRBD2 for D (5 bases each). Per germline, CDR1 SGHAT and CDR2 FQDESV (reference sequence). This CDR3 has 15 amino acids. The V and J ends lost 2 bases and 3 bases respectively, with 11 bases between them. CDR3 sequence: CASSLQGEGYNEQFF. The CDR3, as DNA: TGTGCCAGCAGCTTACAGGGCGAGGGCTACAATGAGCAGTTCTTC. The whole variable domain, remainder taken from reference TRBV11-1 and TRBJ2-1, is EAEVAQSPRYKITEKSQAVAFWCDPISGHATLYWYRQILGQGPELLVQFQDESVVDDSQLPKDRFSAERLKGVDSTLKIQPAELGDSAMYLCASSLQGEGYNEQFFGPGTRLTVL.

The chain combines TRBV15 with TRBJ2-7, with TRBD2 matching 7 bases. The V gene end was trimmed by 0 bases and the J gene end by 3 bases; junction bases not matched to a gene: 2. CDR1 and CDR2 from the germline V gene are LNHNV and YYDKDF (reference sequence). This CDR3 is 14 amino acids long. CDR3 coding DNA: TGTGCCACCAGCAGAGAGGGGAGGGACTACGAGCAGTACTTC. Translated: CATSREGRDYEQYF.

This clone was seen more than once but under ten times. This sample includes further DNA sequences coding for the same CDR3. The rearrangement links TRBV25-1 to TRBJ2-1; 9 bases are shared with TRBD2. V dropped 5 bases and J dropped 6; count of bases not matched to a gene: 5. Germline CDR1 MGHDK, CDR2 SYGVNS. The CDR3 loop spans 14 amino acids. CDR3 nucleotide sequence: TGTGCCAGCAGTACAAGCGGGAGGTTCAATGAGCAGTTCTTC. Protein: CASSTSGRFNEQFF.

The chain combines TRBV10-3 with TRBJ2-1; TRBD2 agrees at 8 bases. CDR3 length: 14 residues. Per the germline V gene, CDR1 is ENHRY and CDR2 is SYGVKD. Germline trimming cut 6 bases from V and 6 bases from J; bases unmatched to any gene: 7. The CDR3 here is CAISISGTSNEQFF. As DNA, the CDR3 is TGTGCCATCAGCATCTCCGGGACTAGCAATGAGCAGTTCTTC.

The rearrangement uses TRBV6-5 and TRBJ2-3; D remains unclear. The CDR3 contains 14 residues. CDR1 and CDR2 (germline): MNHEY, SVGAGI. V dropped 7 bases and J dropped 0 bases, with 11 bases sitting between them. The CDR3 DNA is TGTGCCAGCACAACTGGAGATAGCACAGATACGCAGTATTTT. Its protein product is CASTTGDSTDTQYF.

The genes are TRBV4-2 and TRBJ2-1; 10 bases fit TRBD2. CDR1 and CDR2 (germline): LGHNA, YNFKEQ. The CDR3 has 16 residues. The V segment lost 6 bases and the J segment 6 bases; nucleotides outside the gene matches: 11. In DNA form, the CDR3 reads TGTGCCAGCAGTCGAGACCTAGCGGGAGAGGGCAATGAGCAGTTCTTC. Translated, it gives CASSRDLAGEGNEQFF.

This chain connects TRBV29-1 to TRBJ2-1; no firm D call. V lost 2 bases and J 4 bases, leaving 0 bases between the germline ends. Germline lookup yields CDR1 SQVTM and CDR2 ANQGSEA. This CDR3 comprises 10 residues. The CDR3 coding sequence is TGCAGCGTTGAATACAATGAGCAGTTCTTC. It encodes CSVEYNEQFF.

V usage is TRBV6-1 and J usage is TRBJ1-1, with D unclear. The CDR3 length is 14 residues. Germline lookup yields CDR1 MNHNS and CDR2 SASEGT. V lost 6 bases, J lost 1 base, and 12 bases lay in between. CDR3 sequence (DNA): TGTGCCAGCAGCCCATCCGAGGAGAACACTGAAGCTTTCTTT. Encoded protein: CASSPSEENTEAFF.

The J gene is TRBJ1-2, the V gene TRBV16; D unresolved. V was trimmed by 4 bases and J by 3 bases, leaving 9 bases between them. Germline loops: CDR1 KGHSY, CDR2 FQNENV. The CDR3 contains 13 residues. The CDR3 DNA follows: TGTGCCAGCAGCCCAGTCGGACACTATGGCTACACCTTC. This gives the protein CASSPVGHYGYTF.

The chain joins TRBV6-5 to TRBJ2-3, with D unclear. V shed 6 bases and J shed 2 bases, with 9 bases lying between them. Per germline, CDR1 MNHEY and CDR2 SVGAGI. The CDR3 totals 13 residues. CDR3 residues: CASRSHPTDTQYF. The CDR3 bases are TGTGCCAGCAGGTCGCACCCCACAGATACGCAGTATTTT.

CDR3 sequence (DNA): TGTGCCAGTAGTAATAAACTAGCCCCCGAGCAGTACTTC. Its protein is CASSNKLAPEQYF. This chain joins TRBV19 and TRBJ2-7; maybe TRBD2 (6 bases). The germline V and J ends were trimmed by 4 bases and 6 bases, with 13 bases remaining between them. This CDR3 has 13 residues. The germline gives CDR1 LNHDA, CDR2 SQIVND (reference sequence).

The chain couples TRBV7-6 to TRBJ2-6; D gene uncertain. V gave up 5 bases and J gave up 0 bases, with 20 bases separating them. This CDR3 contains 19 residues. CDR1 SGHVS and CDR2 FNYEAQ come from the germline V gene. The CDR3 sequence: CASSDFEERDNSGANVLTF. The CDR3 DNA reads TGTGCCAGCAGCGACTTCGAGGAAAGGGATAACTCTGGGGCCAACGTCCTGACTTTC.

The chain carries TRBV7-8 and TRBJ1-1, with unresolved D. The CDR3 sequence is 13 residues long. CDR1 and CDR2 from the germline V gene are SGHVS and FQNEAQ. V was pared by 5 bases and J by 0 bases, with 7 bases between. CDR3 region: CASSRTVNTEAFF. DNA of the CDR3: TGTGCCAGCAGCCGGACGGTGAACACTGAAGCTTTCTTT.

This chain connects TRBV4-2 to TRBJ2-7, with D hard to call. V shed 1 base and J shed 4 bases, with 8 bases lying between them. Per the germline V gene, CDR1 is LGHNA and CDR2 is YNFKEQ. The CDR3 is 13 residues long. The CDR3 nucleotides are TGTGCCAGCAGCCAAGTCGGCGAATACGAGCAGTACTTC. Protein sequence: CASSQVGEYEQYF.

V and J are TRBV5-8 and TRBJ2-1; 9 positions agree with TRBD2. V trimming: 0 bases; J trimming: 5 bases; junction bases outside the gene matches: 12. In germline, CDR1 is SGHTS, CDR2 YDEGEE. The CDR3 is 18 residues long. The CDR3, as DNA: TGTGCCAGCAGCTTGGTCGGACAGCTTATAGCGGGAGACAATGAGCAGTTCTTC. This encodes CASSLVGQLIAGDNEQFF.

The V and J genes are TRBV19 and TRBJ2-3, with 9 bases identical to TRBD2. The CDR3 is made up of 17 amino acids. Germline V CDR1 and CDR2: LNHDA, SQIVND (reference sequence). V was clipped by 4 bases and J by 0 bases; unmatched bases: 8. The CDR3 loop reads CASSRSGRGGSTDTQYF. The CDR3, as DNA: TGTGCCAGTAGTAGATCCGGGCGGGGGGGCAGCACAGATACGCAGTATTTT.

This clone showed up many times. Here the CDR3 DNA reads TGTGCCAGCAACAGCTTACCGGTCTCATCTAACTATGGCTACACCTTC. Amino acids: CASNSLPVSSNYGYTF. J is TRBJ1-2 and V is TRBV7-9; D is uncertain. CDR1 SEHNR and CDR2 FQNEAQ come from the germline V gene (reference sequence). The CDR3 is 16 residues long. Trimming pared 7 bases from V and 0 bases from J, leaving 18 bases between.

The chain carries TRBV27 and TRBJ2-2, with TRBD2 matching over 8 bases. The CDR3 has 18 residues. CDR1 and CDR2 (germline): MNHEY, SMNVEV (reference sequence). V lost 5 bases and J lost 4; bases outside the gene matches: 15. The CDR3 DNA follows: TGTGCCAGCAGTGCAATAAACGGGGGGGCCGGACCCACCGGGGAGCTGTTTTTT. Protein product: CASSAINGGAGPTGELFF.

V usage is TRBV19 and J usage is TRBJ2-7; 14 bases agree with TRBD2. In germline, CDR1 is LNHDA, CDR2 SQIVND (reference sequence). Trimming took 3 bases from V and 3 from J; bases not matched to a gene: 1. This CDR3 has 15 residues. The CDR3 DNA reads as TGTGCCAGTAGTATGGGACTAGCGGGAGTCTACGAGCAGTACTTC. This translates into CASSMGLAGVYEQYF.